This T cell receptor beta chain was sequenced for a study of T-cell memory formation after mild COVID-19. Overall study context: TCR clusters were mostly donor specific. Study results and limitations: Contracting CD4+ clones were located mainly in CM and EM, and CD8+ clones in EMRA. The study detected some responding clones in pre-infection memory, suggesting cross-reactive memory joined.

V shed 6 bases and J shed 11 bases, with 13 bases lying between them. Per the germline V gene, CDR1 is SEHNR and CDR2 is FQNEAQ (reference sequence). This CDR3 comprises 11 residues. There are a few counts of this clonotype. The antigen remains unidentified. One entry per CDR3 protein results from TCRdb running MiXCR on the 5' RACE reads. The sample lists about 90,000 distinct CDR3 sequences, roughly 15% seen once, with approximately 40% in the top ten. Sequencing used PBMCs or a T cell subset sorted from them (not recorded which). This sequence was found in a man younger than 35 who had mild COVID-19 (a few samples of this study predate the infection). Cell type and time point are not known. The chain recombines TRBV7-9 with TRBJ2-5; D is unresolved. The CDR3 region is CASSSGPVQYF. The CDR3 DNA reads TGTGCCAGCAGTTCGGGCCCGGTTCAGTACTTC.